The clone carrying this T cell receptor beta chain was observed a few times. Its antigen is currently unknown. The sample belongs to a study of T cell responses to AZD1222 COVID-19 vaccine. Study-wide results and caveats: Repertoires were obtained only post-peak T cell response. Seropositive at baseline were only a handful of AZD1222 recipients. Researchers report vaccine-associated CD4 TCRs spanning spike, with dominance at 160-218 and 743-854. Clonal diversity may have been underestimated, and the donors were mostly white British, with more females than males.

Germline V gives CDR1 LNHNV, CDR2 YYDKDF (reference sequence). Trimming left V 1 base short and J 5 bases short, with 11 bases between. The CDR3 sequence is 15 residues long. Using immunoSEQ multiplex PCR, the repertoire was profiled, and TCRdb retains in-frame clones only, with some absent. The sample holds some 140,000 clones, 75% to 85% seen once. The chain links TRBV15 to TRBJ1-4; no clear D gene. Sequencing used peripheral blood, obtained 28 days after the second dose of the MenACWY control vaccine. This TCR was recovered from an adult who received the MenACWY meningococcal vaccine as a control. CDR3 residues: CATSRVVGGNEKLFF. Written as DNA, the CDR3 is TGTGCCACCAGCAGAGTTGTAGGAGGGAATGAAAAACTGTTTTTT.